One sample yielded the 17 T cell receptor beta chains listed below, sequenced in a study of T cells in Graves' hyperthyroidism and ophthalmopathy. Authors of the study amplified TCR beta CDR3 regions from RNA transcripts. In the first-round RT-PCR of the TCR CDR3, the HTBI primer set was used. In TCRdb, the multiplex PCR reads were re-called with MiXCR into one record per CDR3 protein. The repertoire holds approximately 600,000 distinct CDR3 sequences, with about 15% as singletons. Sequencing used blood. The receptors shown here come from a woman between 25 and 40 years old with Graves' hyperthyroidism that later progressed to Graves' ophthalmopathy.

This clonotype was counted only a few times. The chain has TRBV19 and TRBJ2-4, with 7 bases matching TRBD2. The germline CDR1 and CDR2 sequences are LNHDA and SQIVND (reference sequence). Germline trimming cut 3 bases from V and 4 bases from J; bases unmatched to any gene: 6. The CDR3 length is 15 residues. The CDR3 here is CASSMSGVGKNIQYF. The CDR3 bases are TGTGCCAGTAGTATGAGCGGGGTAGGGAAAAACATTCAGTACTTC.

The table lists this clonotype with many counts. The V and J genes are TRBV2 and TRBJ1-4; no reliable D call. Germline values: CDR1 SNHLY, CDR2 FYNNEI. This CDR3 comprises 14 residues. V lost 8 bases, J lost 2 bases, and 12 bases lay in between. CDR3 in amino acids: CASGRGSTNEKLFF. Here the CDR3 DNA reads TGTGCCAGCGGTCGCGGTTCGACTAATGAAAAACTGTTTTTT.

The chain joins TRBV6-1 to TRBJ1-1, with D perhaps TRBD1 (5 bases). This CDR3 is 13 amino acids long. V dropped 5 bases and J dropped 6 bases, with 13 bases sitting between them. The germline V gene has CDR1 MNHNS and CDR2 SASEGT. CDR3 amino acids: CASSKVGDPEAFF. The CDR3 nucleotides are TGTGCCAGCAGTAAAGTAGGGGACCCTGAAGCTTTCTTT.

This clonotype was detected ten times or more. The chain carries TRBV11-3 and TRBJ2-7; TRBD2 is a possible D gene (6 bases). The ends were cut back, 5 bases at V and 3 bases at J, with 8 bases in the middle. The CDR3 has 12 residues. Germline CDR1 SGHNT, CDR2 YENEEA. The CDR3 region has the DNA TGTGCCAGCAGCCACGGGAGCTACGAGCAGTACTTC. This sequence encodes CASSHGSYEQYF.

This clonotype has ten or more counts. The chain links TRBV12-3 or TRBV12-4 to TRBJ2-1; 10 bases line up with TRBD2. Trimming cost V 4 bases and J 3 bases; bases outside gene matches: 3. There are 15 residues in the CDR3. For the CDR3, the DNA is TGTGCCAGCAGTTCCAGGACTAGCGGCTACAATGAGCAGTTCTTC. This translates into CASSSRTSGYNEQFF.

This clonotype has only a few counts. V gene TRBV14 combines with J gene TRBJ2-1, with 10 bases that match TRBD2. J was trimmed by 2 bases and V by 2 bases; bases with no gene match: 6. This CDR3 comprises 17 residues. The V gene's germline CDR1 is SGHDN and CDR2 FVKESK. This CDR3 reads CASSQSGGLAAYNEQFF. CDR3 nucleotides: TGTGCCAGCAGCCAATCGGGTGGACTAGCGGCCTACAATGAGCAGTTCTTC.

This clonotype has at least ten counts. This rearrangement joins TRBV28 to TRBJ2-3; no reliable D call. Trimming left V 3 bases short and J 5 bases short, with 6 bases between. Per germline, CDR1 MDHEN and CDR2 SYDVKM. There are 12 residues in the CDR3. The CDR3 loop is CASSLLQDTQYF. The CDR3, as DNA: TGTGCCAGCAGTTTGTTGCAAGATACGCAGTATTTT.

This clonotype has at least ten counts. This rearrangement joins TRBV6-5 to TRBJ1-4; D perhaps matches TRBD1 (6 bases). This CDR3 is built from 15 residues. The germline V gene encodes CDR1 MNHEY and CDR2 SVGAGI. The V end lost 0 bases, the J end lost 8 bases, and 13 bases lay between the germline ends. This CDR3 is CASSYSKAGEEKLFF. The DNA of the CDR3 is TGTGCCAGCAGTTACTCGAAGGCAGGGGAGGAAAAACTGTTTTTT.

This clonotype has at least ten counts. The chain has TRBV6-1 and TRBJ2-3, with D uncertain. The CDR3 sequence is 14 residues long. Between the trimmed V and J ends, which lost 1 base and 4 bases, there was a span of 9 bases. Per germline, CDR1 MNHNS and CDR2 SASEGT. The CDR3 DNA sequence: TGTGCCAGCAGTGAAGAGTCGGGTCCAGATACGCAGTATTTT. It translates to CASSEESGPDTQYF.

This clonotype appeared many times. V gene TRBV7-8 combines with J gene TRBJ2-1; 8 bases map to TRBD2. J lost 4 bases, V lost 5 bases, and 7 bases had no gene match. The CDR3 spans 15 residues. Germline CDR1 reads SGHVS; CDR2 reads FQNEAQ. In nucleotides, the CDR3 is TGTGCCAGCAGCCTCACTAGCGGAATGTACAATGAGCAGTTCTTC. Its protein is CASSLTSGMYNEQFF.

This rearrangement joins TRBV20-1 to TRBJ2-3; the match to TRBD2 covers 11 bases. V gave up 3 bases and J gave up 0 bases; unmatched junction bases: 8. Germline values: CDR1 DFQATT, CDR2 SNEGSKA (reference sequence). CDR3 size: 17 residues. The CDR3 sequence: CSARKTSGTTSTDTQYF. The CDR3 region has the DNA TGCAGTGCTAGGAAGACTAGCGGGACAACAAGCACAGATACGCAGTATTTT.

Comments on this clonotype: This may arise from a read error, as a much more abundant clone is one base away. The CDR3 loop reads CASSSSKDTQYF. The CDR3 DNA sequence: TGTGCCAGCAGCTCTTCGAAGGATACGCAGTATTTT. This rearrangement joins TRBV5-5 to TRBJ2-3, with unresolved D. Trimming stripped 3 bases from V and 6 bases from J, with 8 bases between. This CDR3 has 12 residues. CDR1 is SGHKS, CDR2 YYEKEE, per germline (reference sequence).

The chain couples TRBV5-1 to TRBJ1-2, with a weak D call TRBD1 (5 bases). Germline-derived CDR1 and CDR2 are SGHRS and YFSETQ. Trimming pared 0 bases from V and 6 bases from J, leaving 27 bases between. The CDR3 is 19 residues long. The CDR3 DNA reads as TGCGCCAGCAGCTTGGCCCTATTCAGGGATCTGGGGCGTTTGGATGGCTACACCTTC. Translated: CASSLALFRDLGRLDGYTF.

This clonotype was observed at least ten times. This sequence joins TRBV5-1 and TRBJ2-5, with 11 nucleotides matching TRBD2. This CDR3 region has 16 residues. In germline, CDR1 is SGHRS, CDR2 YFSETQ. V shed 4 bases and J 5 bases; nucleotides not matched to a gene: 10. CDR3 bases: TGCGCCAGCAGCGAAAAGCTAGCGGGGGGATCGGAGACCCAGTACTTC. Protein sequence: CASSEKLAGGSETQYF.

The CDR3, as DNA: TGCAGTGCTATACCGGGACTAGCGGGAGGTACGGACGAGCAGTACTTC. Protein product: CSAIPGLAGGTDEQYF. The chain employs TRBV20-1 and TRBJ2-7; 15 nucleotides align to TRBD2. Germline CDR1 reads DFQATT; CDR2 reads SNEGSKA (reference sequence). The CDR3 consists of 16 residues. V shed 4 bases and J 5 bases; nucleotides not matched to a gene: 9.

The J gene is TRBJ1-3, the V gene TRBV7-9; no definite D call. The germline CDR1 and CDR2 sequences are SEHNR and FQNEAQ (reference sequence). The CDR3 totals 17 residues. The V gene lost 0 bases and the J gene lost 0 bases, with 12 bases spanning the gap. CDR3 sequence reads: CASSLAIGLNSGNTIYF. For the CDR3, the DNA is TGTGCCAGCAGCTTAGCCATAGGACTGAACTCTGGAAACACCATATATTTT.

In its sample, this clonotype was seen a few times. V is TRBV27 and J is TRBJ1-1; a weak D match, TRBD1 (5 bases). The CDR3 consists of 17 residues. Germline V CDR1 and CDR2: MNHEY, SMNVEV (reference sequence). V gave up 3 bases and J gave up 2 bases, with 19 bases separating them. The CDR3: CASSFRVLYNLNTEAFF. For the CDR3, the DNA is TGTGCCAGCAGTTTCAGGGTACTCTACAATTTAAACACTGAAGCTTTCTTT.